A single sample is the source of the 9 T cell receptor beta chains below, sequenced in a study of T cells after yellow fever vaccination. Each CDR3 protein is one row after TCRdb ran MiXCR on the 5' RACE reads. The sample has some 49,000 distinct CDR3 sequences; approximately 6.3% are singletons. The sample here was PBMCs, either bulk or a sorted T-cell subset (CD4+, CD8+, memory, or dextramer-sorted; not recorded which), taken 45 days after the yellow fever booster vaccination. Every receptor here comes from a man aged 25 to 40 who received the YFV17D yellow fever vaccine.

This clonotype was counted many times. The chain joins TRBV20-1 to TRBJ2-7; the match to TRBD2 covers 10 bases. The germline CDR1 and CDR2 sequences are DFQATT and SNEGSKA (reference sequence). Germline trimming cut 3 bases from V and 3 bases from J; bases unmatched to any gene: 5. The CDR3 totals 14 residues. Written as DNA, the CDR3 is TGCAGTGCTAGGGGCCTAGCGGGAGACTACGAGCAGTACTTC. Its protein is CSARGLAGDYEQYF.

The chain recombines TRBV15 with TRBJ1-6; D perhaps matches TRBD1 (6 bases). CDR3 length: 14 amino acids. Germline V gives CDR1 LNHNV, CDR2 YYDKDF (reference sequence). V was shortened by 3 bases and J by 10 bases, with 13 bases between the two germline ends. Here the CDR3 reads CATSRRDTGSPLHF. The CDR3 DNA reads TGTGCCACCAGCAGGCGGGACACCGGGTCACCCCTCCACTTT.

The table lists this clonotype with many counts. The chain is built from TRBV27 and TRBJ2-3, with D unclear. This CDR3 is built from 15 residues. Trimming shortened V by 6 bases and J by 5 bases, and 18 bases separated the two germline ends. CDR1 and CDR2 (germline): MNHEY, SMNVEV (reference sequence). The CDR3 reads CASSSSAGLEDTQYF. The CDR3, as DNA: TGTGCCAGCAGCTCCTCGGCCGGGCTAGAAGATACGCAGTATTTT.

The chain is built from TRBV28 and TRBJ1-1; D not certain. This CDR3 is built from 15 residues. Germline CDR1 reads MDHEN; CDR2 reads SYDVKM. V dropped 9 bases and J dropped 4 bases, with 21 bases sitting between them. The CDR3 here is CASKSGGNLSTEAFF. CDR3 nucleotides: TGTGCCAGTAAATCCGGAGGCAACTTGAGCACTGAAGCTTTCTTT.

This clonotype has a handful of counts. The chain joins TRBV4-2 to TRBJ1-2; the D gene is possibly TRBD1 (6 bases). V was pared by 3 bases and J by 0 bases, with 14 bases between. This CDR3 has 16 residues. The germline V gene has CDR1 LGHNA and CDR2 YNFKEQ. This chain's CDR3 is CASSHRGGQSNYGYTF. The CDR3, as DNA: TGTGCCAGCAGCCATAGGGGGGGGCAGTCTAACTATGGCTACACCTTC.

This rearrangement joins TRBV19 to TRBJ2-4, with D hard to call. The germline CDR1 and CDR2 sequences are LNHDA and SQIVND (reference sequence). This CDR3 has 14 amino acids. V gave up 1 base and J gave up 8 bases, with 12 bases separating them. The CDR3 DNA reads TGTGCCAGTAGTATAGGCGGTCGGTGGGACATTCAGTACTTC. The encoded protein is CASSIGGRWDIQYF.

This clonotype was found many times. The rearrangement uses TRBV2 and TRBJ2-1; D gene ambiguous. V dropped 4 bases and J dropped 5 bases, with 12 bases sitting between them. CDR3 length equals 14 residues. In germline, CDR1 is SNHLY, CDR2 FYNNEI. This CDR3 reads CASSVRTRNNEQFF. The DNA of the CDR3 is TGTGCCAGCAGTGTAAGGACGCGCAACAATGAGCAGTTCTTC.

The sample holds a few counts of this clonotype. The chain has TRBV7-9 and TRBJ2-7, with 9 bases aligning to TRBD1. The germline V gene encodes CDR1 SEHNR and CDR2 FQNEAQ (reference sequence). This CDR3 comprises 15 residues. V dropped 5 bases and J dropped 6; count of bases not matched to a gene: 11. The CDR3 DNA is TGTGCCAGCAGCCAACCAGGGACAGGGATCGGCGAGCAGTACTTC. This sequence encodes CASSQPGTGIGEQYF. The entire variable domain, with the rest obtained from reference TRBV7-9 and TRBJ2-7, is as follows: DTGVSQNPRHKITKRGQNVTFRCDPISEHNRLYWYRQTLGQGPEFLTYFQNEAQLEKSRLLSDRFSAERPKGSFSTLEIQRTEQGDSAMYLCASSQPGTGIGEQYFGPGTRLTVT.

In its sample, this clonotype was seen many times. The chain has TRBV6-5 and TRBJ2-7; D is uncertain. The V end lost 4 bases, the J end lost 4 bases, and 17 bases lay between the germline ends. This CDR3 spans 15 amino acids. Germline V gene data show CDR1 as MNHEY and CDR2 as SVGAGI. The CDR3 protein is CASSLLATTAYEQYF. As DNA, the CDR3 is TGTGCCAGCAGTTTATTAGCCACCACAGCGTACGAGCAGTACTTC.